This T cell receptor beta chain stems from a study of T cells after yellow fever vaccination. Study overall: In the case of low-cell-number fractions, SMART-Seq v4 Ultra Low Input was used for preparation.

From the 5' RACE reads, TCRdb called clonotypes with MiXCR, one entry per CDR3 protein. The table lists around 100,000 distinct CDR3 sequences, 7% to 8.5% of them singletons. Study-level findings and limits: A weaker secondary response peaked on day 5, the primary on day 15. At approximately 95% for CD4 and approximately 89% for CD8, most primary-vaccination clones showed up again after the booster. It was a small share of clonotypes that appeared in both CD4 and CD8 compartments.

There are many counts of this clonotype. The target antigen is unknown. The CDR3 runs to 10 residues. The germline gives CDR1 SEHNR, CDR2 FQNEAQ (reference sequence). The sequence came from a man aged 25 to 45 who received the YFV17D yellow fever vaccine. The chain uses TRBV7-9 and TRBJ2-3; D is ambiguous. Material: CD8+ T cells sorted from PBMCs, obtained 45 days after the yellow fever booster vaccination. DNA for the CDR3: TGTGTTTACTCCACAGATACGCAGTATTTT. It yields the protein CVYSTDTQYF.